This entry is about one T cell receptor (beta chain). The sample is drawn from a study of blood T cell repertoires in COVID-19. On the study more broadly: The study drew acute and convalescent COVID-19 samples from the United States, Italy and Spain. In each case, the material was cDNA or gDNA derived from T cells, B-cell-depleted T cells, or PBMCs.

This CDR3 has 15 residues. V shed 2 bases and J 6 bases; nucleotides not matched to a gene: 3. From germline, CDR1 is WSHSY and CDR2 SAAADI. As processed by the authors: Amplified reference gene primers provided the basis for estimating nucleated cell counts. The table came from immunoSEQ multiplex PCR; TCRdb's copy has only in-frame clones and leaves some out. The DNA gave D and trimming, while V, J and clone size come from that table. The data show tens of thousands of clones, roughly 90% seen once. This chain links TRBV10-2 with TRBJ1-5; 11 bases are shared with TRBD1. The TCR originated in a man aged 45-65 years with active COVID-19. The sample comprised peripheral blood. The DNA of the CDR3 is TGCGCCAGCAGTGAGGGGACAGGGGGTTTTCAGCCCCAGCATTTT. Protein: CASSEGTGGFQPQHF.